The 30 T cell receptor beta chains in this list originate from one sample, sequenced in a study of OX40 agonist ivuxolimab in advanced cancers. Generated by immunoSEQ multiplex PCR, the TCRdb table keeps only in-frame clones and is missing some. The top ten hold around 1.4% of the sample, which has under 90,000 clones, approximately 80% seen once. The sequences come from CD4+ or CD8+ T cells sorted from blood, collected in a trial of the OX40 agonist ivuxolimab. The receptors were gathered from an adult with an advanced solid tumor such as melanoma, head and neck, liver or kidney cancer.

V gene TRBV19 combines with J gene TRBJ2-7; no clear D. Deletions cut 3 bases from V and 2 bases from J, with 11 bases between. CDR1 is LNHDA and CDR2 is SQIVND in the germline V gene (reference sequence). The CDR3 loop spans 14 amino acids. The DNA of the CDR3 is TGTGCCAGTAGTATTTCAGGTACTACCTACGAGCAGTACTTC. Translated, it gives CASSISGTTYEQYF.

V and J are TRBV5-6 and TRBJ2-7, with 7 bases matching TRBD2. This CDR3 contains 13 residues. Germline assignment: CDR1 SGHDT and CDR2 YYEEEE. After removal of 5 bases from V and 3 bases from J, the junction contained 5 bases not matched to a gene. The DNA of the CDR3 is TGTGCCAGCAGTTCGCCGGGGGGCTACGAGCAGTACTTC. Its protein is CASSSPGGYEQYF.

The chain recombines TRBV19 with TRBJ1-5, with 8 bases matching TRBD1. Germline V gene sequence: CDR1 LNHDA, CDR2 SQIVND (reference sequence). V lost 10 bases, J lost 2 bases, and 7 bases stayed unmatched. CDR3 length equals 14 residues. CDR3 nucleotide sequence: TGTGCCACCTCGGACAGGGCTGGCAATCAGCCCCAGCATTTT. The encoded protein is CATSDRAGNQPQHF.

The chain carries TRBV7-7 and TRBJ2-3; no firm D call. V was trimmed by 10 bases and J by 2 bases, leaving 13 bases between them. The length of the CDR3 is 13 residues. Germline loops: CDR1 SSHAT, CDR2 FNYEAQ (reference sequence). Written as DNA, the CDR3 is TGTGCCATCGGCGACACGAACACAGATACGCAGTATTTT. This encodes CAIGDTNTDTQYF.

The rearrangement uses TRBV27 and TRBJ2-7; 11 bases match TRBD2. V shed 0 bases and J 1 base; nucleotides not matched to a gene: 11. CDR1 and CDR2 (germline): MNHEY, SMNVEV (reference sequence). CDR3 length equals 19 residues. CDR3 DNA sequence: TGTGCCAGCAGTTTATCGATAAATCGGGGACTAGCGGTTTCCTACGAGCAGTACTTC. Translation gives CASSLSINRGLAVSYEQYF.

The CDR3 DNA reads as TGTGCCAGCACCCTAGTAGCGGGGGGGAGCACAGATACGCAGTATTTT. Translating gives CASTLVAGGSTDTQYF. This sequence joins TRBV11-2 and TRBJ2-3; TRBD2 matches at 11 bases. CDR3 length: 16 amino acids. V was clipped by 7 bases and J by 0 bases; unmatched bases: 6. In germline, CDR1 is SGHAT, CDR2 FQNNGV.

This clone came up once. The chain joins TRBV2 to TRBJ1-1; D is possibly TRBD1 (6 bases). With 7 bases removed from V and 0 bases from J, the gap between germline ends came to 12 bases. Per the germline V gene, CDR1 is SNHLY and CDR2 is FYNNEI. This CDR3 has 14 residues. CDR3 residues: CASTFQGLNTEAFF. The DNA of the CDR3 is TGTGCCAGCACTTTCCAGGGGCTGAACACTGAAGCTTTCTTT.

The genes are TRBV7-6 and TRBJ2-5; 14 positions agree with TRBD2. CDR3 length: 18 residues. Germline CDR1 reads SGHVS; CDR2 reads FNYEAQ. The trim removed 5 bases at V and 0 bases at J, leaving 8 bases unmatched. CDR3 bases: TGTGCCAGCAGCCCTAGACTAGCGGGAGGGGGGTACCAAGAGACCCAGTACTTC. Amino acids: CASSPRLAGGGYQETQYF.

The rearrangement joins TRBV5-6 to TRBJ2-2; 8 bases line up with TRBD2. The trim removed 5 bases at V and 1 base at J, leaving 7 bases unmatched. The CDR3 has 16 amino acids. Germline V CDR1 and CDR2: SGHDT, YYEEEE. CDR3 region: CASRPGLARNTGELFF. As DNA, the CDR3 is TGTGCCAGCAGACCTGGACTAGCCCGGAACACCGGGGAGCTGTTTTTT.

The gene calls are TRBV6-8 and TRBJ1-2, with D perhaps matching TRBD1 (6 bases). Germline V CDR1 and CDR2: MNHGY, SAAAGT. V lost 9 bases and J 5 bases, leaving 19 bases between the germline ends. The CDR3 has 14 residues. The CDR3 here is CARLRGGDGYGYTF. The CDR3 nucleotides read TGTGCCAGGCTCAGAGGGGGGGATGGTTATGGCTACACCTTC.

The chain employs TRBV29-1 and TRBJ2-5; D might be TRBD1 (5 bases). The CDR3 runs 12 residues. With 3 bases removed from V and 5 bases from J, the gap between germline ends came to 10 bases. CDR1 and CDR2 from the germline V gene are SQVTM and ANQGSEA. CDR3 DNA sequence: TGCAGCGTTGAGTTGTCAGGGGAGACCCAGTACTTC. This encodes CSVELSGETQYF.

This clone was picked up one time. The rearrangement joins TRBV6-5 to TRBJ2-7, with no clear D. The CDR3 extends over 14 amino acids. Germline V gene lookup returns CDR1 MNHEY and CDR2 SVGAGI. Trimming pared 11 bases from V and 2 bases from J, leaving 19 bases between. This chain's CDR3 is CAATPSHGTYEQYF. In nucleotides, the CDR3 is TGTGCCGCAACGCCTTCTCACGGCACCTACGAGCAGTACTTC.

In nucleotides, the CDR3 is TGTGCCAGTGGGCGGGAGGTTGCAACTAATGAAAAACTGTTTTTT. Amino acid sequence: CASGREVATNEKLFF. The rearrangement joins TRBV19 to TRBJ1-4; D gene unclear. The V gene's germline CDR1 is LNHDA and CDR2 SQIVND (reference sequence). Trimming cost V 8 bases and J 0 bases, with 13 bases left between them. This CDR3 is 15 amino acids long.

The V call is TRBV5-8, the J call TRBJ2-7; 8 nucleotides match TRBD2. The junction had 11 bases not matched to a gene; V was cut back by 4 bases and J by 11 bases. This CDR3 has 13 residues. CDR1 and CDR2 (germline): SGHTS, YDEGEE. The CDR3 nucleotides are TGTGCCAGCAGCCACGTCGGGGGGGGACGAGAGTACTTC. Residues: CASSHVGGGREYF.

This clone was detected only a few times. The chain has TRBV6-5 and TRBJ1-2; D might be TRBD1 (6 bases). Germline V CDR1 and CDR2: MNHEY, SVGAGI. This CDR3 is 14 amino acids long. V was pared by 5 bases and J by 6 bases, with 16 bases between. CDR3 coding DNA: TGTGCCAGCAGTCCGTCCCCAGGGGCCGATGGCTACACCTTC. Translating it yields CASSPSPGADGYTF.

The chain links TRBV19 to TRBJ1-4; D gene ambiguous. The CDR3 runs to 15 residues. Germline V gene data show CDR1 as LNHDA and CDR2 as SQIVND (reference sequence). Trimming stripped 5 bases from V and 0 bases from J, with 10 bases between. For the CDR3, the DNA is TGTGCCAGTAGTCCGGCCAGGCCAACTAATGAAAAACTGTTTTTT. Amino acid sequence: CASSPARPTNEKLFF.

This clone was recorded a few times. The chain carries TRBV30 and TRBJ1-4; D is perhaps TRBD1 (6 bases). The CDR3 is made up of 13 amino acids. Germline lookup yields CDR1 GTSNPN and CDR2 SVGIG (reference sequence). With 0 bases removed from V and 8 bases from J, the gap between germline ends came to 10 bases. The CDR3 protein is CAWSVQGWEKLFF. The CDR3 coding sequence is TGTGCCTGGAGTGTACAGGGCTGGGAAAAACTGTTTTTT. The entire variable domain, with the rest obtained from reference TRBV30 and TRBJ1-4, is as follows: SQTIHQWPATLVQPVGSPLSLECTVEGTSNPNLYWYRQAAGRGLQLLFYSVGIGQISSEVPQNLSASRPQDRQFILSSKKLLLSDSGFYLCAWSVQGWEKLFFGSGTQLSVL.

The chain couples TRBV5-1 to TRBJ1-1; maybe TRBD1 (5 bases). Germline lookup yields CDR1 SGHRS and CDR2 YFSETQ. CDR3 length equals 13 residues. The V end was cut by 7 bases, the J end by 0 bases, with 10 bases between. The CDR3 DNA follows: TGCGCCAGCTACACAGGAGTGAACACTGAAGCTTTCTTT. Translated, it gives CASYTGVNTEAFF.

CDR3 loop: CASKRATSGGPGELFF. CDR3 DNA: TGTGCCAGCAAGAGGGCGACTAGCGGGGGTCCCGGGGAGCTGTTTTTT. The V gene is TRBV25-1, the J gene TRBJ2-2, with 12 bases fitting TRBD2. Per germline, CDR1 MGHDK and CDR2 SYGVNS. The CDR3 sequence is 16 residues long. Losses at the gene ends were 7 bases for V and 6 bases for J; bases not matched to a gene: 9.

V is TRBV28 and J is TRBJ2-3, with TRBD1 as a possible D gene (6 bases). The CDR3 is made up of 14 amino acids. In germline, CDR1 is MDHEN, CDR2 SYDVKM. Trimming shortened V by 6 bases and J by 2 bases, and 12 bases separated the two germline ends. The CDR3 sequence: CASRSGHSTDTQYF. CDR3 nucleotides: TGTGCCAGCAGATCGGGACACTCCACAGATACGCAGTATTTT.

The chain is built from TRBV7-2 and TRBJ2-5; weak D call: TRBD2 (6 bases). Trimming removed 1 base at V and 2 bases at J, with 8 bases between. The germline CDR1 and CDR2 sequences are SGHTA and FQGNSA. The CDR3 has 14 amino acids. CDR3 amino acids: CASSLGGTQETQYF. Written as DNA, the CDR3 is TGTGCCAGCAGCTTAGGGGGGACTCAAGAGACCCAGTACTTC.

The V and J genes are TRBV5-1 and TRBJ2-2; a weak D match, TRBD2 (6 bases). The CDR3 is made up of 16 amino acids. Between the trimmed V and J ends, which lost 3 bases and 5 bases, there was a span of 17 bases. Per the germline V gene, CDR1 is SGHRS and CDR2 is YFSETQ. This CDR3 is CASSSGLTRDTGELFF. Written as DNA, the CDR3 is TGCGCCAGCAGCTCGGGTCTGACTAGGGATACCGGGGAGCTGTTTTTT.

This clone showed up just once. The gene calls are TRBV19 and TRBJ2-7; D is perhaps TRBD1 or TRBD2 (5 bases each). CDR3 length: 15 amino acids. Trimming stripped 4 bases from V and 2 bases from J, with 15 bases between. The germline V gene has CDR1 LNHDA and CDR2 SQIVND (reference sequence). The CDR3 reads CASSTSGTPTYEQYF. The CDR3 nucleotides read TGTGCCAGTAGTACCTCCGGGACGCCCACCTACGAGCAGTACTTC.

This clone was detected only a few times. The chain uses TRBV15 and TRBJ1-3; 7 bases map to TRBD1. The CDR3 is 16 amino acids. Germline CDR1 is LNHNV and CDR2 is YYDKDF (reference sequence). The V gene end was trimmed by 0 bases and the J gene end by 1 base; junction bases not matched to a gene: 3. CDR3 protein: CATSRDKGQSGNTIYF. As DNA, the CDR3 is TGTGCCACCAGCAGAGATAAGGGACAGTCTGGAAACACCATATATTTT. Combining the CDR3 with reference TRBV15 and TRBJ1-3 gives the whole variable domain DAMVIQNPRYQVTQFGKPVTLSCSQTLNHNVMYWYQQKSSQAPKLLFHYYDKDFNNEADTPDNFQSRRPNTSFCFLDIRSPGLGDTAMYLCATSRDKGQSGNTIYFGEGSWLTVV.

V gene TRBV25-1 combines with J gene TRBJ2-5, with 10 nucleotides matching TRBD1. Germline CDR1 is MGHDK and CDR2 is SYGVNS. CDR3 length: 16 residues. V trimming: 6 bases; J trimming: 0 bases; junction bases outside the gene matches: 7. For the CDR3, the DNA is TGTGCCAGCAGACACCAGGGACAGGGGTACCAAGAGACCCAGTACTTC. Its protein product is CASRHQGQGYQETQYF.

The rearrangement uses TRBV28 and TRBJ1-2; D is undetermined. The V end was cut by 6 bases, the J end by 4 bases, with 12 bases between. The CDR3 totals 13 residues. The germline V gene encodes CDR1 MDHEN and CDR2 SYDVKM. CDR3 region: CASRAGEFYGYTF. The CDR3 DNA reads as TGTGCCAGCAGGGCAGGCGAGTTCTATGGCTACACCTTC.

V is TRBV6-5 and J is TRBJ1-2; 9 positions match TRBD1. V shed 6 bases and J 3 bases; nucleotides not matched to a gene: 8. Germline CDR1 reads MNHEY; CDR2 reads SVGAGI. This CDR3 comprises 15 residues. The CDR3 spells CASSFGTGRHYGYTF. DNA of the CDR3: TGTGCCAGCAGCTTCGGGACAGGGAGGCACTATGGCTACACCTTC.

V gene TRBV5-1 combines with J gene TRBJ1-1; D ambiguous. Germline-derived CDR1 and CDR2 are SGHRS and YFSETQ. V gave up 2 bases and J gave up 1 base, with 12 bases separating them. There are 15 residues in the CDR3. For the CDR3, the DNA is TGCGCCAGCAGCTTAGGTCAGTCATCGAACACTGAAGCTTTCTTT. Its translation: CASSLGQSSNTEAFF. Full variable domain (remainder filled in from reference TRBV5-1 and TRBJ1-1): KAGVTQTPRYLIKTRGQQVTLSCSPISGHRSVSWYQQTPGQGLQFLFEYFSETQRNKGNFPGRFSGRQFSNSRSEMNVSTLELGDSALYLCASSLGQSSNTEAFFGQGTRLTVV.

The chain has TRBV10-2 and TRBJ1-5; D is unclear. This CDR3 spans 13 amino acids. Per germline, CDR1 WSHSY and CDR2 SAAADI. Between the trimmed V and J ends, which lost 0 bases and 7 bases, there was a span of 7 bases. This CDR3 is CASSESTAQPQHF. CDR3 nucleotides: TGCGCCAGCAGTGAGTCGACGGCCCAGCCCCAGCATTTT.

The chain has TRBV7-6 and TRBJ1-4; TRBD1 agrees at 7 bases. The CDR3 covers 15 residues. CDR1 is SGHVS, CDR2 FNYEAQ, per germline. V was clipped by 5 bases and J by 3 bases; unmatched bases: 6. The CDR3 nucleotides are TGTGCCAGCAGCACTACAGGGGCTGCTAATGAAAAACTGTTTTTT. This sequence encodes CASSTTGAANEKLFF.